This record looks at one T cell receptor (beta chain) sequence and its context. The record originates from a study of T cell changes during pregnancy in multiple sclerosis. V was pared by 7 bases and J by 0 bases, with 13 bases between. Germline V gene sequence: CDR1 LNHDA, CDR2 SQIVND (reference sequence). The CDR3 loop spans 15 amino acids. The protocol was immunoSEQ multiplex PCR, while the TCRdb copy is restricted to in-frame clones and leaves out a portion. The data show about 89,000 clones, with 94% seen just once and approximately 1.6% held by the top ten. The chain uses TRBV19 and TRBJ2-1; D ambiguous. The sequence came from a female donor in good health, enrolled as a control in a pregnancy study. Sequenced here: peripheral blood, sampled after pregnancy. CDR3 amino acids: CASTISLSSYNEQFF. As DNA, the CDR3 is TGTGCCAGTACCATTAGCCTATCCTCCTACAATGAGCAGTTCTTC.